What follows is one T cell receptor beta chain and its context. The V gene lost 3 bases and the J gene lost 6 bases, with 16 bases spanning the gap. In germline, CDR1 is MDHEN, CDR2 SYDVKM. The length of the CDR3 is 15 residues. The sample belongs to a study of HIV-infected patients and healthy controls. Antiretroviral therapy had run roughly three months, about 14 weeks, before follow-up blood collection. The repertoire came from unfractionated whole blood and reflected all unsorted peripheral T cells. Reverse transcription used around 540 ng RNA and constant-region primers for alpha and beta. Using multiplexing indices, alpha and beta chain libraries were generated apart by chain-specific third strand synthesis. TCRdb itself ran the 5' RACE reads through MiXCR, one entry per CDR3 protein. The sample includes 4,200 or so distinct CDR3 sequences, approximately 8% of them seen just once.

This receptor was taken from an adult with HIV infection. This material consisted of blood, taken during antiretroviral therapy. The rearrangement uses TRBV28 and TRBJ2-3; D is tentatively TRBD1 or TRBD2 (5 bases each). This chain's CDR3 is CASSLLRVGADTQYF. CDR3 DNA: TGTGCCAGCAGTTTGTTGCGGGTAGGGGCCGATACGCAGTATTTT.